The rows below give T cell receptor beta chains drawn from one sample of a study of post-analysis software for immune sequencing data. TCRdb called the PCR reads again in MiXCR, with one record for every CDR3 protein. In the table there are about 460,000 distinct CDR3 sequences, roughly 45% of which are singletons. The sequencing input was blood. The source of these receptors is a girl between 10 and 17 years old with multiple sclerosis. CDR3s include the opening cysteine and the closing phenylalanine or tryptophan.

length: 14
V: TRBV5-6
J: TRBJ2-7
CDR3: CASHSGRVAYEQYF

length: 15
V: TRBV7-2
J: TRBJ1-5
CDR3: CASSLGDRGNQPQHF

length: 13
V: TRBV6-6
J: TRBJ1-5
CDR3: CASSQSGNQPQHF

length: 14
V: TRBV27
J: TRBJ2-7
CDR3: CASSSGPSSYEQYF

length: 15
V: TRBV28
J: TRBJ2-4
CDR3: CASSPTGIAKNIQYF

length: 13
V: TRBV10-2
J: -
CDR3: CATRFGGADEQYF

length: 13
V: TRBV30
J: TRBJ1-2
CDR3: CAWSVYSNYGYTF

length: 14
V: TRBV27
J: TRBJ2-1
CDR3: CASSLLNGYNEQFF

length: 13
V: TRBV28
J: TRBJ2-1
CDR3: CATGLAGYNEQFF

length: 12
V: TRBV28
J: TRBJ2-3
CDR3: CASSRRWDTQYF

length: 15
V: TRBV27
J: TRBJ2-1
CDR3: CASSDRERLYNEQFF

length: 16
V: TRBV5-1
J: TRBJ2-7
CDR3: CASSPPAGRAVYEQYF

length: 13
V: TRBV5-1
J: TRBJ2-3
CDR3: CASSLAERYTQYF

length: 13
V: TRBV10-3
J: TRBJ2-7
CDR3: CAISPGTVYEQYF

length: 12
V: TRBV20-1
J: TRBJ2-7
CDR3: CSVPWQGLEQYF